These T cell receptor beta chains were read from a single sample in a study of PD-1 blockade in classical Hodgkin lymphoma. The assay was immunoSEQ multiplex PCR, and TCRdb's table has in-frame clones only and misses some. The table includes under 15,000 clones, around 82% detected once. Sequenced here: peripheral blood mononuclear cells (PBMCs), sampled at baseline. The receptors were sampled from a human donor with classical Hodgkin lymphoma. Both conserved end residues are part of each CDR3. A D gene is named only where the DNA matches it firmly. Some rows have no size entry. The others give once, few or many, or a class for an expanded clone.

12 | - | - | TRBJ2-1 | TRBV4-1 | TGCGCCAGCAGCCAAGATCCGAATGAGCAGTTCTTC | CASSQDPNEQFF
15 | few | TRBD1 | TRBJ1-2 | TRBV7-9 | TGTGCCAGCAGCTTAAACACAGGGGGGGACTATGGCTACACCTTC | CASSLNTGGDYGYTF
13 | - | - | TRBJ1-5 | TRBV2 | TGTGCCAGCAGTCCTGGGAACCATCAGCCCCAGCATTTT | CASSPGNHQPQHF
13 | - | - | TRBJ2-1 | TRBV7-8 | TGTGCCAGCAGCTTCGAGTCCTACAATGAGCAGTTCTTC | CASSFESYNEQFF
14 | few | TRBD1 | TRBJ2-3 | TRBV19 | TGTGCCAGTACTGACCAGACAGGGTCCCATACGCAGTATTTT | CASTDQTGSHTQYF
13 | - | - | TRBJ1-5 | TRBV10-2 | TGCGCCAGCTTATCAGGGGCAGGTCAGCCCCAGCATTTT | CASLSGAGQPQHF
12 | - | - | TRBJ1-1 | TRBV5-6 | TGTGCCAGCAGCTTGGCGGCAGGGAGAGCTTTCTTT | CASSLAAGRAFF
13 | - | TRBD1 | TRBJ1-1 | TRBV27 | TGTGCCAGCAGTTTGACAGGGGGCACTGAAGCTTTCTTT | CASSLTGGTEAFF
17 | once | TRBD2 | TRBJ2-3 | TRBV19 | TGTGCCAGTAGTGGTTTCGGGACTAGCGGGAACACAGATACGCAGTATTTT | CASSGFGTSGNTDTQYF
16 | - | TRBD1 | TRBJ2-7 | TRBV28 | TGTGCCAGCAGCCGGGATGGGGGGACAGGGGGGTACGAGCAGTACTTC | CASSRDGGTGGYEQYF
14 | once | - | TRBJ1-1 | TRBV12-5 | TGTGCTAGTGGTTATGGACATTGGGGCACTGAAGCTTTCTTT | CASGYGHWGTEAFF
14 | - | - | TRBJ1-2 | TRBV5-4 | TGTGCCAGCAGCTTGGGTCGGGAGAGAGGTGGCTACACCTTC | CASSLGRERGGYTF
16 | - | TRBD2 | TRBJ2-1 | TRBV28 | TGTGCCAGCAGTAATCCCACTAGCGGGGGGGCCTTTGAGCAGTTCTTC | CASSNPTSGGAFEQFF
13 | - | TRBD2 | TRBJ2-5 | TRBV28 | TGTGCCAGCAGTTCCCTAGCGGGGGAGACCCAGTACTTC | CASSSLAGETQYF
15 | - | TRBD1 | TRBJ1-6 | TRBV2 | TGTGCCAGCACCACGTCGACAGGGGGAAATTCACCCCTCCACTTT | CASTTSTGGNSPLHF
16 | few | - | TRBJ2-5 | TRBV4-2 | TGTGCCAGCAGCCAAGATGCGAGGGGGATACAAGAGACCCAGTACTTC | CASSQDARGIQETQYF
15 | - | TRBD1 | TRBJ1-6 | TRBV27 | TGTGCCAGCAGTTTAACGGAGGGGGCCAGATCACCCCTCCACTTT | CASSLTEGARSPLHF
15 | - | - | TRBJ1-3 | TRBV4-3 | TGCGCCAGCAGCCAAGAACCAGTTTCTGGAAACACCATATATTTT | CASSQEPVSGNTIYF
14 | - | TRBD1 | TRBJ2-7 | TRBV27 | TGTGCCAGCAGTGGACAGGGAATAATGGACGAGCAGTACTTC | CASSGQGIMDEQYF
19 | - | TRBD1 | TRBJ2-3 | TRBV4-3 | TGCGCCAGCAGCCCAGGGAGGAAGGGACAGGGGGCGAGGGGGGATACGCAGTATTTT | CASSPGRKGQGARGDTQYF
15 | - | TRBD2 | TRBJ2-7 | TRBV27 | TGTGCCAGCAGTTATGAGCGGGGGGGCGAGTACGAGCAGTACTTC | CASSYERGGEYEQYF
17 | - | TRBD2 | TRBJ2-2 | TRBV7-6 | TGTGCCAGCAGCTTTCTCTCTAGCGGGGGGAGCACCGGGGAGCTGTTTTTT | CASSFLSSGGSTGELFF
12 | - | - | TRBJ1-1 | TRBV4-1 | TGCGCCAGCAGCCAGCGGGGGGCTGAAGCTTTCTTT | CASSQRGAEAFF
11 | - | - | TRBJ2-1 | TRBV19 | TGTGCCAGTAGTTCAAGTTCTATGCAGTTCTTC | CASSSSSMQFF
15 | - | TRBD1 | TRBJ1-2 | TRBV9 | TGTGCCAGCAGCCCTCAGGGGGCCACGGGGTATGGCTACACCTTC | CASSPQGATGYGYTF
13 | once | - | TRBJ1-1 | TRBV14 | TGTGCCAGCAGTTTCGGGCTCAACACTGAAGCTTTCTTT | CASSFGLNTEAFF
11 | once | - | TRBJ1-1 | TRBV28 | TGTGCCAGCAGTTTCTACACTGAAGCTTTCTTT | CASSFYTEAFF
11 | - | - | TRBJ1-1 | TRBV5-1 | TGCGCCAGCAGCTTGGACACTGAAGCTTTCTTT | CASSLDTEAFF
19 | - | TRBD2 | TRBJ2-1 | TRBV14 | TGTGCCAGCAGCCAAGACCCGTCCCAAGCGGGGCTCTCCTACAATGAGCAGTTCTTC | CASSQDPSQAGLSYNEQFF
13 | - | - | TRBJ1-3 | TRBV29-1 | TGCAGCGTTTATGGTCCAGCTGGAAACACCATATATTTT | CSVYGPAGNTIYF
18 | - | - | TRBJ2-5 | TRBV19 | TGTGCCAGTAGTATCAGGAGGGGACTAGCAGGGGGCTGGGAGACCCAGTACTTC | CASSIRRGLAGGWETQYF